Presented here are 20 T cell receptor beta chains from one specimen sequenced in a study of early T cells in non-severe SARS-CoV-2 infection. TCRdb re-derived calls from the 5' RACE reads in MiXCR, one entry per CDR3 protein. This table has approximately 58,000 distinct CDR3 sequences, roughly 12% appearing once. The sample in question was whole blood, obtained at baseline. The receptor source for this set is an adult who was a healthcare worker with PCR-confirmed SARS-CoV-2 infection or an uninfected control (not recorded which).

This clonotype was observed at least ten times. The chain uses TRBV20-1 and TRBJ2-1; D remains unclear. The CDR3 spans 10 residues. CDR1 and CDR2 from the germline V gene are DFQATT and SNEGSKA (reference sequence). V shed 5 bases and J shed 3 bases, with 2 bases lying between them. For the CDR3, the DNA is TGCAGTGCTTACTACAATGAGCAGTTCTTC. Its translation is CSAYYNEQFF.

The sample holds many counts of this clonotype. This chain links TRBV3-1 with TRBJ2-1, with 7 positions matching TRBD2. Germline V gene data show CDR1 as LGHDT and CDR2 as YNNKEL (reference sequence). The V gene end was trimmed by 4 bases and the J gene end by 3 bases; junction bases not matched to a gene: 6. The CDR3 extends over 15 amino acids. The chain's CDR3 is CASSPKRDIYNEQFF. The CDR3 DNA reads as TGTGCCAGCAGCCCTAAGCGGGATATCTACAATGAGCAGTTCTTC.

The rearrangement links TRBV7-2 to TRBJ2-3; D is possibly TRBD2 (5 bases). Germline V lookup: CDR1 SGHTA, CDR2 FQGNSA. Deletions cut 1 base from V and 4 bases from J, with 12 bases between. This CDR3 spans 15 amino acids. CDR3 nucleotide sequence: TGTGCCAGCAGCTTAGGTAGCGTGGGCGCAGATACGCAGTATTTT. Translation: CASSLGSVGADTQYF.

CDR3 sequence reads: CASSLPHNDGYTF. DNA of the CDR3: TGTGCCAGCAGTTTGCCCCACAATGATGGCTACACCTTC. V usage is TRBV28 and J usage is TRBJ1-2; D remains unclear. Germline V lookup: CDR1 MDHEN, CDR2 SYDVKM. This CDR3 has 13 residues. The germline V and J ends were trimmed by 3 bases and 6 bases, with 11 bases remaining between them.

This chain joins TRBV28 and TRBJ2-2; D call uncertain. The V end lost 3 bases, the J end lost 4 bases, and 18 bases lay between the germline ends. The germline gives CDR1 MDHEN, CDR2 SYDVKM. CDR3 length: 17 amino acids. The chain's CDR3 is CASSFLRGRLATGELFF. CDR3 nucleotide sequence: TGTGCCAGCAGTTTTCTCAGAGGAAGGTTGGCCACCGGGGAGCTGTTTTTT.

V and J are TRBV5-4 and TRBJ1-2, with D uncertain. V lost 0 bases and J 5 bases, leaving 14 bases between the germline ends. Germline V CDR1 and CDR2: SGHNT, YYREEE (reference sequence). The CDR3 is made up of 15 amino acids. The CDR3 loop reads CASSLATDRRYGYTF. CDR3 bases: TGTGCCAGCAGCTTGGCCACGGACCGTCGATATGGCTACACCTTC.

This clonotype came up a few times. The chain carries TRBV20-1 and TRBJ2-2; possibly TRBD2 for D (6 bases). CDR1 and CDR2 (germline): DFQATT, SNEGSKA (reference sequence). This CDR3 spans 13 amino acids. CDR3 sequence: CTPVEGHTGELFF. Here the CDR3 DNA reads TGCACTCCAGTGGAGGGGCACACCGGGGAGCTGTTTTTT.

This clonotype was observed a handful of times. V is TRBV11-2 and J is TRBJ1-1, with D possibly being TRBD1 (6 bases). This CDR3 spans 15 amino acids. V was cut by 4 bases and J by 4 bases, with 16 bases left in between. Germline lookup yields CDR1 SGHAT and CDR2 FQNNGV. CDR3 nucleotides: TGTGCCAGCAGCTCCCAACAGGGAATGAGCACTGAAGCTTTCTTT. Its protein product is CASSSQQGMSTEAFF.

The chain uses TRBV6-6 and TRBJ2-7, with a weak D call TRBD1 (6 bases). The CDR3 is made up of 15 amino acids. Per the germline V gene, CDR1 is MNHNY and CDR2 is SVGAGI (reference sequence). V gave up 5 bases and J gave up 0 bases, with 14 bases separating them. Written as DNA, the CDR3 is TGTGCCAGCAGTGCGCCCGGGACAAACTCCTACGAGCAGTACTTC. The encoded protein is CASSAPGTNSYEQYF.

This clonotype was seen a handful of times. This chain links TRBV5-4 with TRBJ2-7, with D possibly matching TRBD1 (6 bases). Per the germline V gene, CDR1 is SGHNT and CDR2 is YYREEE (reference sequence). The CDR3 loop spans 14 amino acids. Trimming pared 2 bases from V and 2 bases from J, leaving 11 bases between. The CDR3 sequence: CASSLKGVAYEQYF. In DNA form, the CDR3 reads TGTGCCAGCAGCTTAAAGGGGGTTGCCTACGAGCAGTACTTC.

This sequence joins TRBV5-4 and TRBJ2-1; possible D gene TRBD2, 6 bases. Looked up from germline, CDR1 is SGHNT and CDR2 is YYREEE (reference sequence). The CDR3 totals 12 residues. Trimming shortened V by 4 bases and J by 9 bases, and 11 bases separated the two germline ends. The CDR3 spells CASSLEGSEQFF. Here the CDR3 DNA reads TGTGCCAGCAGCCTGGAGGGGAGTGAGCAGTTCTTC.

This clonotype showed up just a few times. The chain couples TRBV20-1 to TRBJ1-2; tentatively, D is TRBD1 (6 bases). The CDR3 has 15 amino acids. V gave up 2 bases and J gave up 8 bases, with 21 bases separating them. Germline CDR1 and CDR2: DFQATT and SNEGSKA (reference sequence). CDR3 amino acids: CSARPSSQGMRGYTF. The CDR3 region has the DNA TGCAGTGCTAGACCCAGCAGTCAGGGGATGCGCGGCTACACCTTC.

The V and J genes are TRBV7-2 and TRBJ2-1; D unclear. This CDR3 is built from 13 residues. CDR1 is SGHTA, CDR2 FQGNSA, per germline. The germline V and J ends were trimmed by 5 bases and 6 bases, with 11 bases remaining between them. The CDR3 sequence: CASSHRFGNEQFF. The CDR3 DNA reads TGTGCCAGCAGCCACCGGTTTGGCAATGAGCAGTTCTTC.

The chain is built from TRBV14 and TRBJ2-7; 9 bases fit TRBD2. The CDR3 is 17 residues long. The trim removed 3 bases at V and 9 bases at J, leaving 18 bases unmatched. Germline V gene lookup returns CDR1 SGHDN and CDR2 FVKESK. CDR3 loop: CASSHVPRGLAFAVQYF. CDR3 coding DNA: TGTGCCAGCAGCCACGTACCGAGGGGACTAGCCTTTGCGGTGCAGTACTTC.

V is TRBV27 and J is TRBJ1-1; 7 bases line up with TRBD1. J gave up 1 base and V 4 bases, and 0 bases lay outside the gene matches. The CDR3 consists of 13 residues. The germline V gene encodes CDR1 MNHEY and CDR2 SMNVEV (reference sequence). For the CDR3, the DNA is TGTGCCAGCAGTTGGGACAGGAACACTGAAGCTTTCTTT. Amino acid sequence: CASSWDRNTEAFF.

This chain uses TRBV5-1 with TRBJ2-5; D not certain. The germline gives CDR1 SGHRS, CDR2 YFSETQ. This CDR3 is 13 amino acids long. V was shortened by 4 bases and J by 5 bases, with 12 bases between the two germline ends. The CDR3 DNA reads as TGCGCCAGCAGCCGGAGTTTGTGGGAGACCCAGTACTTC. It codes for CASSRSLWETQYF.

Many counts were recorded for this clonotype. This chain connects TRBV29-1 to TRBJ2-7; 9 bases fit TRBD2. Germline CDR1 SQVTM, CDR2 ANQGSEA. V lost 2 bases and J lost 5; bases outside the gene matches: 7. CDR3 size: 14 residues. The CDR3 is CSVETETSGHEQYF. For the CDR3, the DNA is TGCAGCGTTGAAACCGAGACTAGCGGCCACGAGCAGTACTTC.

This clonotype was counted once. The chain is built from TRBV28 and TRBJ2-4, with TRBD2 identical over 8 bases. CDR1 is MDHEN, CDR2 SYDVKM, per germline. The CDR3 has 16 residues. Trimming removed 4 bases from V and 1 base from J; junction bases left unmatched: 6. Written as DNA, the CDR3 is TGTGCCAGCAGTTCCTTGGCTAGCGGGGCCAAAAACATTCAGTACTTC. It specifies CASSSLASGAKNIQYF.

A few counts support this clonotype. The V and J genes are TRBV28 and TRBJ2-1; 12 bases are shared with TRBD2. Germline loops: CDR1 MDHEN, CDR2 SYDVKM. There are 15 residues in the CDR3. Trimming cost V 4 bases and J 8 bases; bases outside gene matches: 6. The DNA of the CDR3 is TGTGCCAGCAGTTCTCGGACTAGCGGGAACTATGAGCAGTTCTTC. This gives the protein CASSSRTSGNYEQFF.

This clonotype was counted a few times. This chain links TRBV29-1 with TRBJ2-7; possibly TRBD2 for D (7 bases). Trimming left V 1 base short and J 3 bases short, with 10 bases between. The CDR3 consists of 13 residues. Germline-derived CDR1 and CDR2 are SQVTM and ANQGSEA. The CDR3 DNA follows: TGCAGCGTTGAAGTGGGGGGGCGCTACGAGCAGTACTTC. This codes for CSVEVGGRYEQYF.